This T cell receptor (beta chain) was recorded in a study of PD-1 blockade in classical Hodgkin lymphoma. Only in-frame clones appear in the TCRdb table, and some are missing; sequencing was by immunoSEQ multiplex PCR. The repertoire has about 86,000 clones, around nine tenths of them found once; the top ten carry under 25%. All patients experienced relapse after autologous stem cell transplantation, and brentuximab vedotin exposure was variable. The CDR3 is 13 amino acids. The germline CDR1 and CDR2 sequences are MNHNS and SASEGT. V dropped 4 bases and J dropped 5; count of bases not matched to a gene: 2.

The clonotype comes from a human donor with classical Hodgkin lymphoma. Source: peripheral blood mononuclear cells (PBMCs), taken at baseline. The rearrangement uses TRBV6-1 and TRBJ1-2; 9 bases match TRBD1. The CDR3 spells CASSVGQGYGYTF. The CDR3 DNA reads TGTGCCAGCAGTGTGGGACAGGGTTATGGCTACACCTTC.